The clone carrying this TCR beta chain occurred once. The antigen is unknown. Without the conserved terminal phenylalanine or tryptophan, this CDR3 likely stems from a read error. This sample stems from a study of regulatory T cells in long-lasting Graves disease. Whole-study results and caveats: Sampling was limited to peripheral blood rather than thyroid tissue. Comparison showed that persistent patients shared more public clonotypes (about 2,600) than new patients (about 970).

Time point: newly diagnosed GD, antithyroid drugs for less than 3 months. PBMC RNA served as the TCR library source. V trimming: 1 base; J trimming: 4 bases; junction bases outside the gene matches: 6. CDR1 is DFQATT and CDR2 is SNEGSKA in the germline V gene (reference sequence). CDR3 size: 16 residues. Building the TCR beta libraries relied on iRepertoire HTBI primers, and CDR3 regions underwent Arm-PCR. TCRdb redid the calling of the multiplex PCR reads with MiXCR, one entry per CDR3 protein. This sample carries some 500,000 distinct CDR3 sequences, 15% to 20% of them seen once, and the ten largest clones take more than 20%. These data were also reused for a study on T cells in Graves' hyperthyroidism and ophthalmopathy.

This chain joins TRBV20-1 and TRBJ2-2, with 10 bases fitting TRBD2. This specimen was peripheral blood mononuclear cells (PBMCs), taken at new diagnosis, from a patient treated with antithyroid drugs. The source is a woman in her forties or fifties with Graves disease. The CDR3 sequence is CSARGGTSDGTGELFS. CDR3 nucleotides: TGCAGTGCTAGAGGAGGGACTAGCGATGGCACCGGGGAGCTGTTTTCT.